A selection of T cell receptor beta chains follows, all from one sample in a study of control samples from healthy donors and cancer patients. The method was immunoSEQ multiplex PCR; TCRdb's version includes in-frame clones alone and lacks a portion of them. Of under 80,000 clones in the sample, about 87% are singletons; the top ten hold 25% to 35%. Source material: blood. These receptors were taken from a man between 45 and 60 years old in good health. Each CDR3 is given with its conserved first and last residue. D genes are given only for firm matches. Expanded clones are given a class, and other clones once, few, many or no size at all.

D gene	J gene	V gene	clone size	CDR3 protein	CDR3 DNA
TRBD1	TRBJ1-3	TRBV18	once	CASSRDRGGNTIYF	TGTGCCAGCTCACGGGACAGGGGTGGAAACACCATATATTTT
-	TRBJ1-1	TRBV27	-	CASSLGRVTEAFF	TGTGCCAGCAGTTTAGGTCGGGTAACTGAAGCTTTCTTT
TRBD2	TRBJ2-5	TRBV19	-	CASTGLAGGNQETQYF	TGTGCCAGTACCGGACTAGCGGGAGGGAACCAAGAGACCCAGTACTTC
-	TRBJ1-1	TRBV18	-	CASSPTGTNTEAFF	TGTGCCAGCTCACCAACAGGGACGAACACTGAAGCTTTCTTT
-	TRBJ2-2	TRBV30	once	CAWGRDNTGELFF	TGTGCCTGGGGACGGGATAACACCGGGGAGCTGTTTTTT
-	TRBJ2-1	TRBV10-1	-	CASSESPGLNYNEQFF	TGCGCCAGCAGTGAGTCACCGGGCCTCAATTACAATGAGCAGTTCTTC
-	TRBJ2-5	TRBV3-1/TRBV3-2	-	CASSQDMTQYF	TGTGCCAGCAGCCAAGATATGACCCAGTACTTC
TRBD1	TRBJ1-5	TRBV7-2	-	CASSLGDRRALNQPQHF	TGTGCCAGCAGCTTGGGGGACAGGAGGGCACTAAATCAGCCCCAGCATTTT
-	TRBJ1-2	TRBV2	once	CASTDPSGYGYTF	TGTGCCAGCACCGACCCATCAGGCTATGGCTACACCTTC
TRBD2	TRBJ2-3	TRBV7-2	once	CASSFLAGTTDTQYF	TGTGCCAGCAGCTTCTTAGCGGGGACCACAGATACGCAGTATTTT
-	TRBJ1-4	TRBV29-1	-	CSVEDANGNEKLFF	TGCAGCGTTGAAGATGCAAACGGTAATGAAAAACTGTTTTTT
-	TRBJ1-1	TRBV6-1	-	CASSEDYRVFMNTEAFF	TGTGCCAGCAGTGAAGATTACAGAGTATTCATGAACACTGAAGCTTTCTTT
TRBD1	TRBJ1-1	TRBV6-2/TRBV6-3	-	CASSGTGFAEAFF	TGTGCCAGCAGTGGGACAGGGTTCGCTGAAGCTTTCTTT
TRBD1	TRBJ1-1	TRBV28	-	CASKTGIHSEAFF	TGTGCCAGTAAGACAGGGATTCATTCTGAAGCTTTCTTT
TRBD2	TRBJ2-1	TRBV3-1/TRBV3-2	-	CASSQERTSGRARWNEQFF	TGTGCCAGCAGCCAAGAAAGGACTAGCGGGAGGGCCAGGTGGAATGAGCAGTTCTTC
-	TRBJ2-7	TRBV19	-	CASSQTSLLEQYF	TGTGCCAGTAGTCAGACTAGTTTGCTCGAGCAGTACTTC
TRBD2	TRBJ2-7	TRBV30	once	CAWSPPGGEQYF	TGTGCCTGGAGTCCCCCGGGGGGCGAGCAGTACTTC
-	TRBJ1-3	TRBV6-2/TRBV6-3	-	CASSYSRTAGNTIYF	TGTGCCAGCAGTTACTCCCGGACAGCTGGAAACACCATATATTTT
-	TRBJ1-2	TRBV15	-	CATSRVETANGYTF	TGTGCCACCAGCAGAGTGGAGACAGCGAACGGCTACACCTTC
-	TRBJ1-1	TRBV18	-	CASSRSGGQGNTEAFF	TGTGCCAGCTCAAGAAGCGGGGGGCAGGGGAACACTGAAGCTTTCTTT
-	TRBJ1-2	TRBV20-1	-	CSALGDLGYTF	TGCAGTGCTTTGGGGGACTTGGGCTACACCTTC
TRBD2	TRBJ2-2	TRBV6-6	-	CASRTSGSNTGELFF	TGTGCCAGCAGAACTAGCGGGTCGAACACCGGGGAGCTGTTTTTT
-	TRBJ1-2	TRBV5-1	-	CASRRADYDYTF	TGCGCCAGCAGGCGTGCAGACTATGACTACACCTTC